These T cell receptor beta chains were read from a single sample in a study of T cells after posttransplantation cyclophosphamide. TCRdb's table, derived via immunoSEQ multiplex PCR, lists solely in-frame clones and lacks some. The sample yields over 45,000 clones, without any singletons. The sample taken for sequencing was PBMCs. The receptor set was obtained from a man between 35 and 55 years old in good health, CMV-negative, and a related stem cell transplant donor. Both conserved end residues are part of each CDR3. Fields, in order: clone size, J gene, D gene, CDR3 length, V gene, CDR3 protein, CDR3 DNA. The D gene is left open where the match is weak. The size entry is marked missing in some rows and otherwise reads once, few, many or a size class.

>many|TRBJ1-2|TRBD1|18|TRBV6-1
CASSEIGGGGPSFYGYTF
TGTGCCAGCAGTGAAATTGGCGGAGGGGGCCCCTCCTTCTATGGCTACACCTTC
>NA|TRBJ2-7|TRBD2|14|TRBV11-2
CASSSSAGAYEQYF
TGCGCCAGCAGCTCCTCAGCGGGGGCCTACGAGCAGTACTTC
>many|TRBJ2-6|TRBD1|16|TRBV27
CASARDRPSGANVLTF
TGTGCCAGCGCTAGGGACAGGCCCTCTGGGGCCAACGTCCTGACTTTC
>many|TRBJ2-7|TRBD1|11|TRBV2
CASSQGTERYF
TGTGCCAGCAGCCAAGGGACAGAGAGGTACTTC
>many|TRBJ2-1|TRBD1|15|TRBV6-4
CASSEMAGGYNEQFF
TGTGCCAGCAGTGAAATGGCAGGGGGTTACAATGAGCAGTTCTTC
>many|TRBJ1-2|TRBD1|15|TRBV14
CASSDGTGLPYGYTF
TGTGCCAGCAGCGATGGGACAGGGCTCCCTTATGGCTACACCTTC
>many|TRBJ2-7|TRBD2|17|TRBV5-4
CASSLGLAGGLSYEQYF
TGTGCCAGCAGCTTGGGACTAGCGGGAGGACTCTCCTACGAGCAGTACTTC
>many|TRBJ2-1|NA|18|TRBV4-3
CASSQDPGRSGRWDEQFF
TGCGCCAGCAGCCAAGATCCGGGTAGATCCGGAAGGTGGGATGAGCAGTTCTTC
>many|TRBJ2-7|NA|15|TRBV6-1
CASREGQGLFYEQYF
TGTGCCAGCAGGGAGGGGCAGGGTTTATTCTACGAGCAGTACTTC
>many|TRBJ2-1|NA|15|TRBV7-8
CASSHRRASHNEQFF
TGTGCCAGCAGCCACCGGAGGGCCTCTCACAATGAGCAGTTCTTC
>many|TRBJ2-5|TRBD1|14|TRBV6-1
CASSVGTGGETQYF
TGTGCCAGCAGTGTTGGGACAGGCGGAGAGACCCAGTACTTC
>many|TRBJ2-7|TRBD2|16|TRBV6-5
CASSYSLAGGSYEQYF
TGTGCCAGCAGTTACTCGCTCGCGGGGGGCAGCTACGAGCAGTACTTC
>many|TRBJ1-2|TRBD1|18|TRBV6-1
CASSGDPGQGDGSDGYTF
TGTGCCAGCAGTGGGGACCCGGGACAGGGAGACGGGAGTGATGGCTACACCTTC
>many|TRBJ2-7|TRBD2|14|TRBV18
CASSPQREVSEQYF
TGTGCCAGCTCACCACAGCGGGAAGTTTCCGAGCAGTACTTC
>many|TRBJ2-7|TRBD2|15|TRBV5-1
CASSLANSGSDEQYF
TGCGCCAGCAGCTTGGCCAACAGCGGGAGCGACGAGCAGTACTTC
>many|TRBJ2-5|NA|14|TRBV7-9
CASSQSDRRETQYF
TGTGCCAGCAGCCAGAGTGACAGACGGGAGACCCAGTACTTC
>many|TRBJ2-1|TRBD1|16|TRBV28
CASSLLAGGSYNEQFF
TGTGCCAGCAGTTTATTGGCAGGGGGCTCCTACAATGAGCAGTTCTTC
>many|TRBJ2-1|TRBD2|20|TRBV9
CASSVGWEGPRDWSYNEQFF
TGTGCCAGCAGCGTAGGATGGGAGGGCCCTCGAGATTGGTCCTACAATGAGCAGTTCTTC
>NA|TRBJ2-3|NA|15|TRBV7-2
CASSLLTSRTDPQYF
TGTGCCAGCAGCCTACTTACTAGTCGCACAGATCCGCAGTATTTT
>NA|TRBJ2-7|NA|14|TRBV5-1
CASSQRTGTYEQYF
TGCGCCAGCAGCCAGAGGACGGGAACTTACGAGCAGTACTTC
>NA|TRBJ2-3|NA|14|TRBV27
CASSAGSLTDTQYF
TGTGCCAGCAGTGCCGGGTCACTCACAGATACGCAGTATTTT
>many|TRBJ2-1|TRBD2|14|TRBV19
CASSNPSGRNEQFF
TGTGCCAGTAGTAACCCTAGCGGGCGGAATGAGCAGTTCTTC
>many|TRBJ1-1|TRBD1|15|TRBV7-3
CASSPNRGSYTEAFF
TGTGCCAGCAGTCCTAACAGGGGGAGCTACACTGAAGCTTTCTTT
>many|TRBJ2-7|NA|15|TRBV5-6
CASSLDNGGGSEQYF
TGTGCCAGCAGCTTGGATAACGGGGGAGGTAGCGAGCAGTACTTC
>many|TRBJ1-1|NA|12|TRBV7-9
CASSSVNTEAFF
TGTGCCAGCAGCTCGGTGAACACTGAAGCTTTCTTT